A single sample gave rise to the 23 T cell receptor beta chains below, sequenced in a study of blood T cell repertoires in COVID-19. Some clones are missing from TCRdb's copy, which holds only in-frame ones; the method was immunoSEQ multiplex PCR. The table has 250,000 to 300,000 clones, approximately 87% seen once; the top ten hold roughly 12%. Sequencing was carried out using peripheral blood. These receptors originate from a woman aged 25 to 39 with COVID-19, enrolled during active disease.

The rearrangement uses TRBV19 and TRBJ2-7; perhaps TRBD2 as D (5 bases). Trimming removed 4 bases from V and 4 bases from J, with 14 bases in between. The CDR3 runs 14 residues. CDR1 is LNHDA and CDR2 is SQIVND in the germline V gene (reference sequence). The CDR3 bases are TGTGCCAGTAGTACTTTCGAACCGGGATACGAGCAGTACTTC. Translated, it gives CASSTFEPGYEQYF.

This chain joins TRBV2 and TRBJ1-1; 9 nucleotides line up with TRBD1. V gave up 8 bases and J gave up 10 bases; unmatched junction bases: 17. CDR1 and CDR2 (germline): SNHLY, FYNNEI. This CDR3 has 15 residues. This chain's CDR3 is CASSPVTQGAPLAFF. CDR3 in DNA: TGTGCCAGCTCCCCCGTGACACAGGGGGCACCGTTAGCTTTCTTT.

The chain is built from TRBV5-1 and TRBJ2-7; 8 bases line up with TRBD2. Germline values: CDR1 SGHRS, CDR2 YFSETQ. With 1 base clipped from V and 4 bases from J, the junction kept 7 bases outside the gene matches. The CDR3 loop spans 15 amino acids. CDR3 amino acids: CASSLSGGPIYEQYF. DNA of the CDR3: TGCGCCAGCAGCTTGAGCGGGGGCCCGATATACGAGCAGTACTTC.

The gene calls are TRBV2 and TRBJ1-6; the match to TRBD1 covers 8 bases. The CDR3 extends over 16 amino acids. V shed 6 bases and J 7 bases; nucleotides not matched to a gene: 11. Per germline, CDR1 SNHLY and CDR2 FYNNEI. The DNA of the CDR3 is TGTGCCAGCAGCGCCTTACCGGGACAGGTGAATTCACCCCTCCACTTT. The encoded protein is CASSALPGQVNSPLHF.

The chain couples TRBV5-1 to TRBJ2-7; D uncertain. Trimming took off 1 base at V and 4 bases at J, with 12 bases between the two ends. Germline CDR1 reads SGHRS; CDR2 reads YFSETQ. CDR3 length equals 14 residues. CDR3 protein: CASSLTGWVYEQYF. The DNA of the CDR3 is TGCGCCAGCAGCTTGACCGGGTGGGTTTACGAGCAGTACTTC.

The CDR3 sequence: CASRGRNEQFF. In DNA, the CDR3 is TGTGCCAGCAGGGGCCGCAATGAGCAGTTCTTC. This rearrangement joins TRBV12-3 or TRBV12-4 to TRBJ2-1; D not certain. V lost 6 bases to trimming and J lost 6 bases, with 6 bases between them. This CDR3 spans 11 amino acids.

The rearrangement joins TRBV13 to TRBJ2-5; D is possibly TRBD1 (7 bases). The germline V and J ends were trimmed by 7 bases and 1 base, with 13 bases remaining between them. Germline V CDR1 and CDR2: PRHDT, FYEKMQ (reference sequence). The CDR3 has 14 amino acids. CDR3 protein: CASTKQGGQETQYF. The CDR3 DNA is TGTGCCAGCACGAAGCAGGGGGGCCAAGAGACCCAGTACTTC.

In DNA, the CDR3 is TGTGCCAGCAGTGAAGGGGGGACAGGGGCCTACGAGCAGTACTTC. Residues: CASSEGGTGAYEQYF. The chain joins TRBV6-1 to TRBJ2-7, with TRBD1 matching 10 bases. Germline CDR1 reads MNHNS; CDR2 reads SASEGT. V shed 1 base and J 2 bases; nucleotides not matched to a gene: 2. The length of the CDR3 is 15 residues.

V is TRBV28 and J is TRBJ2-1; D not resolved. This CDR3 is built from 12 residues. The ends were cut back, 2 bases at V and 5 bases at J, with 4 bases in the middle. From germline, CDR1 is MDHEN and CDR2 SYDVKM. The CDR3 reads CASSLGHNEQFF. The CDR3 DNA follows: TGTGCCAGCAGTTTAGGGCACAATGAGCAGTTCTTC.

This chain connects TRBV11-3 to TRBJ2-1; 7 bases map to TRBD1. Germline loops: CDR1 SGHNT, CDR2 YENEEA. The V segment lost 0 bases and the J segment 2 bases; nucleotides outside the gene matches: 4. CDR3 length: 16 amino acids. The chain's CDR3 is CASSLDSGQAYNEQFF. As DNA, the CDR3 is TGTGCCAGCAGCTTAGATAGTGGACAGGCCTACAATGAGCAGTTCTTC.

This sequence joins TRBV7-2 and TRBJ2-3, with 8 bases lining up with TRBD2. With 5 bases clipped from V and 5 bases from J, the junction kept 18 bases outside the gene matches. This CDR3 comprises 18 residues. From germline, CDR1 is SGHTA and CDR2 FQGNSA. The CDR3 DNA is TGTGCCAGCAGCCCCTACCTAGAGGCGGGGGGATTCAAAGATACGCAGTATTTT. This gives the protein CASSPYLEAGGFKDTQYF.

The gene calls are TRBV6-4 and TRBJ2-5, with TRBD2 identical over 8 bases. Per the germline V gene, CDR1 is MRHNA and CDR2 is SNTAGT. The CDR3 loop spans 14 amino acids. Trimming removed 6 bases from V and 4 bases from J; junction bases left unmatched: 7. Here the CDR3 DNA reads TGTGCCAGCAGGAACGGGGGGGCCACAGAGACCCAGTACTTC. Translation gives CASRNGGATETQYF.

V usage is TRBV18 and J usage is TRBJ2-5; D perhaps matches TRBD2 (5 bases). V shed 3 bases and J shed 0 bases, with 8 bases lying between them. The germline CDR1 and CDR2 sequences are KGHSH and LQKENI. This CDR3 is 14 amino acids long. The CDR3 nucleotides are TGTGCCAGCTCACCCGGACTTAACCAAGAGACCCAGTACTTC. The encoded protein is CASSPGLNQETQYF.

This chain links TRBV6-5 with TRBJ2-6, with a possible D match to TRBD1 (5 bases). This CDR3 has 15 residues. V lost 2 bases and J lost 0, with 5 bases in between. The V gene's germline CDR1 is MNHEY and CDR2 SVGAGI. The CDR3 DNA reads TGTGCCAGCAGTTACACAGGCTCTGGGGCCAACGTCCTGACTTTC. Its protein product is CASSYTGSGANVLTF.

The chain combines TRBV5-1 with TRBJ2-7; D not resolved. Germline-derived CDR1 and CDR2 are SGHRS and YFSETQ. V lost 5 bases and J 5 bases, leaving 17 bases between the germline ends. The CDR3 runs to 14 residues. Here the CDR3 DNA reads TGCGCCAGCAGGGTTGGAGTGTCAACGCACGAGCAGTACTTC. This codes for CASRVGVSTHEQYF.

V gene TRBV4-1 combines with J gene TRBJ2-3; the match to TRBD2 covers 8 bases. Trimming cost V 1 base and J 5 bases; bases outside gene matches: 8. Germline V lookup: CDR1 MGHRA, CDR2 YSYEKL. The CDR3 covers 16 residues. The CDR3 DNA reads TGCGCCAGCAGCCAAGTCCCGGGGGGGCGCGGAGATACGCAGTATTTT. Translation: CASSQVPGGRGDTQYF.

The rearrangement uses TRBV29-1 and TRBJ2-7; no definite D call. Trimming left V 4 bases short and J 4 bases short, with 8 bases between. CDR3 length: 11 amino acids. CDR1 SQVTM and CDR2 ANQGSEA come from the germline V gene. The DNA of the CDR3 is TGCAGCGTTGGTATCGAGTACGAGCAGTACTTC. It is translated as CSVGIEYEQYF.

The chain employs TRBV11-3 and TRBJ1-1; no clear D. V dropped 1 base and J dropped 2 bases, with 5 bases sitting between them. The CDR3 sequence is 13 residues long. Germline CDR1 and CDR2: SGHNT and YENEEA. Here the CDR3 reads CASSLVSNTEAFF. CDR3 bases: TGTGCCAGCAGCTTAGTCAGTAACACTGAAGCTTTCTTT. The full variable domain, rest sourced from reference TRBV11-3 and TRBJ1-1, is EAGVVQSPRYKIIEKKQPVAFWCNPISGHNTLYWYLQNLGQGPELLIRYENEEAVDDSQLPKDRFSAERLKGVDSTLKIQPAELGDSAVYLCASSLVSNTEAFFGQGTRLTVV.

This chain connects TRBV28 to TRBJ1-1, with 7 bases identical to TRBD1. Trimming took 5 bases from V and 3 from J; bases not matched to a gene: 21. Germline lookup yields CDR1 MDHEN and CDR2 SYDVKM. This CDR3 is built from 19 residues. CDR3 amino acids: CASSDQLGGEGIPDTEAFF. Written as DNA, the CDR3 is TGTGCCAGCAGTGACCAATTAGGGGGCGAGGGGATTCCGGACACTGAAGCTTTCTTT.

This clone showed up just once. This chain links TRBV4-1 with TRBJ2-3; 9 positions agree with TRBD2. The V segment lost 0 bases and the J segment 6 bases; nucleotides outside the gene matches: 10. The CDR3 loop spans 17 amino acids. Germline CDR1 is MGHRA and CDR2 is YSYEKL. In nucleotides, the CDR3 is TGCGCCAGCAGCCAAGAAGGCCTAGCGGGGTTATACGATACGCAGTATTTT. Encoded protein: CASSQEGLAGLYDTQYF.

The genes are TRBV7-9 and TRBJ1-6; tentatively, D is TRBD1 (5 bases). This CDR3 region has 16 residues. The germline V gene encodes CDR1 SEHNR and CDR2 FQNEAQ (reference sequence). With 5 bases removed from V and 3 bases from J, the gap between germline ends came to 14 bases. The CDR3 here is CASSKQEQIYNSPLHF. The CDR3 coding sequence is TGTGCCAGCAGCAAACAGGAGCAAATCTATAATTCACCCCTCCACTTT.

Details on this clone: One end of the junction varies from germline; a read error may be responsible. The V and J genes are TRBV5-1 and TRBJ2-3, with D perhaps matching TRBD2 (6 bases). Germline V lookup: CDR1 SGHRS, CDR2 YFSETQ. The CDR3 covers 15 residues. The CDR3 DNA reads TGCGCCAGCTGCTTGATGTGGGGGGAGACAGATACGCAGTATTTT. Its protein is CASCLMWGETDTQYF.

This CDR3 reads CASSQAYGDYEQYF. The CDR3 nucleotides are TGTGCCAGCAGCCAAGCTTACGGGGACTACGAGCAGTACTTC. The rearrangement joins TRBV3-1 (or the pseudogene TRBV3-2) to TRBJ2-7, with a tentative D call TRBD2 (5 bases). The CDR3 spans 14 residues. Germline lookup yields CDR1 LGHDT and CDR2 YNNKEL (reference sequence). V shed 1 base and J shed 3 bases, with 10 bases lying between them.